The 13 T cell receptor beta chains in this list originate from one sample, sequenced in a study of T cells in Graves' hyperthyroidism and ophthalmopathy. TCR beta CDR3 sequences were amplified from RNA transcripts. HTBI primers were employed in a first-round RT-PCR of the TCR CDR3. TCRdb re-called the multiplex PCR reads through MiXCR, storing one row per CDR3 protein. The sample holds approximately 700,000 distinct CDR3 sequences, 45% seen once. Material for sequencing was peripheral blood or thyroid tissue (not recorded which). Receptors originate from an adult man with Graves' disease, either hyperthyroidism or ophthalmopathy (not recorded which).

This chain connects TRBV12-3 or TRBV12-4 to TRBJ1-2; no clear D. This CDR3 comprises 14 residues. The germline V and J ends were trimmed by 2 bases and 8 bases, with 15 bases remaining between them. The CDR3 spells CASSLTDRRYGYTF. The CDR3 DNA is TGTGCCAGCAGTTTAACAGACCGCAGGTACGGCTACACCTTC.

Turning to this clonotype: Being one base from a much bigger clone, this may be a read error. The chain has TRBV6-1 and TRBJ1-3; D possibly corresponds to TRBD1 (6 bases). Trimming cost V 4 bases and J 0 bases, with 13 bases left between them. This CDR3 comprises 16 residues. Germline V gives CDR1 MNHNS, CDR2 SASEGT. The CDR3 DNA reads as TGTGCCAGCAGTGTTCGGGACATTTCCTCTGGAAACACCATATATTTT. It is translated as CASSVRDISSGNTIYF.

The chain combines TRBV19 with TRBJ2-5; the D gene is possibly TRBD2 (5 bases). The CDR3 totals 15 residues. Trimming took off 3 bases at V and 5 bases at J, with 16 bases between the two ends. CDR1 and CDR2 from the germline V gene are LNHDA and SQIVND (reference sequence). Here the CDR3 DNA reads TGTGCCAGTAGTATTCGTCCGGGATTGGGGGAGACCCAGTACTTC. Translating gives CASSIRPGLGETQYF.

This clonotype showed up just a few times. At one of its ends the junction is not consistent with the germline gene, which may arise from a read error. This chain links TRBV5-1 with TRBJ2-7; D could derive from TRBD1 or TRBD2 (5 bases each). Germline CDR1 is SGHRS and CDR2 is YFSETQ. CDR3 length equals 12 residues. Here the CDR3 DNA reads TGTGCCAGCAGCCAGTCGGGGCTCTCCCGGGACTTC. Translating it yields CASSQSGLSRDF.

This clonotype was picked up many times. A junction end diverges from the germline sequence, so it may reflect a read error. The genes are TRBV7-7 and TRBJ2-5; D is possibly TRBD1 or TRBD2 (6 bases each). The CDR3 is 15 amino acids. Looked up from germline, CDR1 is SSHAT and CDR2 is FNYEAQ (reference sequence). The CDR3 DNA reads TGTGCTAGCAGACGTACCGGGGGCCTGTCAGAGACCCAGTACTTC. It is translated as CASRRTGGLSETQYF.

This clonotype was seen a handful of times. The junction departs from germline at one end; a sequencing error may be responsible. J is TRBJ2-5 and V is TRBV20-1; possible D gene TRBD1, 6 bases. Germline-derived CDR1 and CDR2 are DFQATT and SNEGSKA (reference sequence). CDR3 length equals 15 residues. For the CDR3, the DNA is TGCAGTGCGAGAGATGAAGGACAGACCCAAGAGACCCAGTACTTC. Translating it yields CSARDEGQTQETQYF.

Turning to this clonotype: A much larger clone lies one base from this, so it may be a read error. V is TRBV10-3 and J is TRBJ1-2; D not resolved. The CDR3 length is 15 residues. Germline V gene lookup returns CDR1 ENHRY and CDR2 SYGVKD. CDR3 in DNA: TGTGCCATCAGTGACCCCGGCCGAAAGAGCGATGGCCACACCTTC. This translates into CAISDPGRKSDGHTF.

This clonotype has more than one count but fewer than ten. The genes are TRBV7-9 and TRBJ1-1; 8 bases align to TRBD1. Germline V lookup: CDR1 SEHNR, CDR2 FQNEAQ (reference sequence). Losses at the gene ends were 3 bases for V and 7 bases for J; bases not matched to a gene: 19. The CDR3 consists of 18 residues. This CDR3 reads CASSLAQGARRSVGEAFF. The CDR3 DNA sequence: TGTGCCAGCAGCTTGGCTCAGGGGGCGAGGCGTTCAGTCGGTGAAGCTTTCTTT.

The gene calls are TRBV2 and TRBJ2-5; possible D gene TRBD2, 6 bases. Germline CDR1 and CDR2: SNHLY and FYNNEI. The CDR3 sequence is 15 residues long. With 10 bases removed from V and 5 bases from J, the gap between germline ends came to 23 bases. The CDR3 loop is CAIRDSGRVKETQYF. In DNA, the CDR3 is TGTGCCATCAGAGATAGCGGCAGGGTAAAGGAGACCCAGTACTTC.

This clonotype has just a few counts. This chain links TRBV10-3 with TRBJ1-1, with a possible D match to TRBD1 (5 bases). Germline loops: CDR1 ENHRY, CDR2 SYGVKD. V shed 6 bases and J shed 5 bases, with 19 bases lying between them. The CDR3 consists of 15 residues. In DNA, the CDR3 is TGTGCCATCAGAGGGTCGGGCCCCGGGGGGACTGAAGCTTTCTTT. This sequence encodes CAIRGSGPGGTEAFF.

The sample holds many counts of this clonotype. This sequence joins TRBV7-2 and TRBJ2-5, with D tentatively TRBD1 or TRBD2 (6 bases each). This CDR3 contains 15 residues. V was pared by 1 base and J by 2 bases, with 11 bases between. Looked up from germline, CDR1 is SGHTA and CDR2 is FQGNSA. The CDR3 DNA follows: TGTGCCAGCAGCTTAGGAGGGGGGAGTCAAGAGACCCAGTACTTC. Translating it yields CASSLGGGSQETQYF.

A remark on this clonotype: Sequence at one end of the junction differs from germline and may be a read error. This chain connects TRBV10-2 to TRBJ2-7, with 8 bases aligning to TRBD2. CDR3 size: 15 residues. Germline loops: CDR1 WSHSY, CDR2 SAAADI. The CDR3 here is CASNNVAGTSYEQYF. The DNA of the CDR3 is TGTGCCAGCAATAACGTAGCGGGGACCTCCTACGAGCAGTACTTC.

This clonotype was seen only a few times. The chain couples TRBV7-9 to TRBJ1-2; D remains unclear. V was clipped by 4 bases and J by 2 bases, with 14 bases between them. The CDR3 runs to 15 residues. CDR1 and CDR2 (germline): SEHNR, FQNEAQ (reference sequence). In DNA form, the CDR3 reads TGTGCCAGCAGCTGGGGTCATAACGAGAACTATGGCTACACCTTC. Residues: CASSWGHNENYGYTF.